This TCR beta chain was identified in a study of blood T cell repertoires in COVID-19. Turning to the study itself: Some COVID-19 samples were acute and others convalescent; all came from the United States, Italy and Spain. T cells, B-cell-depleted T cells, or PBMCs supplied cDNA or gDNA.

Study processing details: Estimated nucleated cell counts came from reference gene primer amplification. Clones were sequenced by immunoSEQ multiplex PCR, and TCRdb holds only the in-frame ones, with some missing. Clone size and V and J calls were adopted from that table, with D and trimming inferred from the DNA. The sample comprises about 150,000 clones, 84% of which are singletons, and nearly 10% rests with the top ten. The CDR3 covers 14 residues. CDR1 is ENHRY, CDR2 SYGVKD, per germline. Trimming removed 11 bases from V and 7 bases from J; junction bases left unmatched: 15. V gene TRBV10-3 combines with J gene TRBJ2-7, with 9 bases lining up with TRBD1. This TCR came from a woman in her forties or fifties with acute or convalescent COVID-19. The sequenced sample was peripheral blood. Written as DNA, the CDR3 is TGTGCCTGCCGGGCCGGGACAGGGAATGGGGAGCAGTACTTC. Translation gives CACRAGTGNGEQYF.